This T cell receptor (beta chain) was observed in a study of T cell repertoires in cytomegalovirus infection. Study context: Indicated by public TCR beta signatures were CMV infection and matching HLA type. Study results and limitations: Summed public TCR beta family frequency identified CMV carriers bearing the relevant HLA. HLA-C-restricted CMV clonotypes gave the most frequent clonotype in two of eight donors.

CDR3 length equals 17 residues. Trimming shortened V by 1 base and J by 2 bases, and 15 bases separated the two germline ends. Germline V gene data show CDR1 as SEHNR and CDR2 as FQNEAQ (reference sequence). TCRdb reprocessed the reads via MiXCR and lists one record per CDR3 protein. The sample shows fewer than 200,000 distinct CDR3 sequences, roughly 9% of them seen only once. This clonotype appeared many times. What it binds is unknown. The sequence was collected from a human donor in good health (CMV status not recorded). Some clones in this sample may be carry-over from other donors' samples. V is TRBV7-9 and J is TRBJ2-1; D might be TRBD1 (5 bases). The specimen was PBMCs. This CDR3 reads CASSLGRQGRPYNEQFF. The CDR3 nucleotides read TGTGCCAGCAGCTTAGGACGGCAGGGAAGGCCCTACAATGAGCAGTTCTTC. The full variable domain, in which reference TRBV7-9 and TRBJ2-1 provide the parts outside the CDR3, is DTGVSQNPRHKITKRGQNVTFRCDPISEHNRLYWYRQTLGQGPEFLTYFQNEAQLEKSRLLSDRFSAERPKGSFSTLEIQRTEQGDSAMYLCASSLGRQGRPYNEQFFGPGTRLTVL.